The 18 T cell receptor beta chains given below trace back to one sample, sequenced in a study of T cell repertoires in cytomegalovirus infection. TCRdb analysed the reads with MiXCR anew, one entry per CDR3 protein. The data contain fewer than 550,000 distinct CDR3 sequences, approximately 15% of them singletons. Sequenced material: CD8+ T cells from PBMCs. These receptors were obtained from a human donor in good health (CMV status not recorded). Some clones in this sample may be carry-over from other donors' samples.

About this clonotype itself: The conserved final phenylalanine or tryptophan is absent from the CDR3, which likely points to a read error. The chain links TRBV7-3 to TRBJ2-1; 7 positions agree with TRBD2. Germline CDR1 is SGHTA and CDR2 is FQGTGA. The CDR3 has 12 residues. In DNA, the CDR3 is TGTGCCACCAGCGGGGCTACAAATGAGCAGTTCTTA. Protein sequence: CATSGATNEQFL.

Many counts were recorded for this clonotype. The chain has TRBV20-1 and TRBJ1-1; 12 bases map to TRBD1. The V gene end was trimmed by 3 bases and the J gene end by 3 bases; junction bases not matched to a gene: 17. Germline CDR1 DFQATT, CDR2 SNEGSKA (reference sequence). There are 19 residues in the CDR3. The CDR3 is CSASYFGRGQGASDTEAFF. In DNA form, the CDR3 reads TGCAGTGCTAGTTATTTCGGAAGGGGACAGGGGGCCAGTGACACTGAAGCTTTCTTT.

The V call is TRBV28, the J call TRBJ2-7; D possibly corresponds to TRBD1 (6 bases). Germline V lookup: CDR1 MDHEN, CDR2 SYDVKM. The germline V and J ends were trimmed by 3 bases and 0 bases, with 12 bases remaining between them. The CDR3 runs 15 residues. Here the CDR3 reads CASSFLWTDSYEQYF. The CDR3 DNA reads as TGTGCCAGCAGTTTTTTATGGACAGACTCCTACGAGCAGTACTTC.

In the case of this clonotype: A read error may be the cause here, since a much bigger clone is one base away. The CDR3 protein is CASSARQGNTEAFF. The CDR3 nucleotides read TGTGCCAGCAGCGCCCGACAGGGGAACACTGAAGCTTTCTTT. V is TRBV9 and J is TRBJ1-1; 7 nucleotides match TRBD1. The CDR3 loop spans 14 amino acids. After removal of 3 bases from V and 1 base from J, the junction contained 3 bases not matched to a gene. From germline, CDR1 is SGDLS and CDR2 YYNGEE.

The chain recombines TRBV6-6 with TRBJ2-1; no firm D call. Trimming stripped 2 bases from V and 2 bases from J, with 10 bases between. This CDR3 has 15 residues. Germline V CDR1 and CDR2: MNHNY, SVGAGI (reference sequence). The CDR3 loop is CASSYGGPAYNEQFF. In DNA, the CDR3 is TGTGCCAGCAGTTACGGCGGACCCGCCTACAATGAGCAGTTCTTC.

The chain recombines TRBV27 with TRBJ1-4, with D tentatively TRBD1 (5 bases). The CDR3 runs to 15 residues. Per the germline V gene, CDR1 is MNHEY and CDR2 is SMNVEV (reference sequence). V lost 3 bases, J lost 0 bases, and 8 bases lay in between. The CDR3 reads CASSLTVATNEKLFF. DNA of the CDR3: TGTGCCAGCAGTTTGACAGTTGCAACTAATGAAAAACTGTTTTTT.

This clonotype was detected ten times or more. Here the CDR3 reads CAISEGLENTEAFF. CDR3 nucleotide sequence: TGTGCCATCAGTGAGGGACTTGAAAATACTGAAGCTTTCTTT. The rearrangement uses TRBV10-3 and TRBJ1-1; D gene uncertain. The V end lost 2 bases, the J end lost 5 bases, and 12 bases lay between the germline ends. This CDR3 comprises 14 residues. Per the germline V gene, CDR1 is ENHRY and CDR2 is SYGVKD.

The genes are TRBV19 and TRBJ1-2; D not certain. This CDR3 spans 10 amino acids. V was trimmed by 6 bases and J by 7 bases, leaving 6 bases between them. Germline-derived CDR1 and CDR2 are LNHDA and SQIVND (reference sequence). This CDR3 reads CASRAFGYTF. The CDR3 nucleotides are TGTGCCAGTAGAGCCTTTGGCTACACCTTC.

Worth noting for this clonotype: A much larger clone differs from this one at a single base, so this may be a read error. The chain recombines TRBV6-1 with TRBJ1-5, with D unresolved. The CDR3 is made up of 17 amino acids. Germline lookup yields CDR1 MNHNS and CDR2 SASEGT. The germline V and J ends were trimmed by 6 bases and 3 bases, with 21 bases remaining between them. CDR3 in amino acids: CASRPRGSLYINQPQHF. The CDR3 nucleotides are TGTGCCAGCAGGCCTCGAGGATCCCTCTATATCAATCAGCCCCAGCATTTT.

At least ten counts were recorded for this clonotype. The chain's CDR3 is CASSWDRGETQYF. The CDR3 DNA sequence: TGTGCCAGCAGCTGGGACAGGGGAGAGACCCAGTACTTC. The rearrangement uses TRBV5-6 and TRBJ2-5; TRBD1 agrees at 10 bases. The CDR3 sequence is 13 residues long. Germline V gene data show CDR1 as SGHDT and CDR2 as YYEEEE. V shed 3 bases, J shed 4 bases, and the junction held 0 bases outside the gene matches.

This clonotype was counted only a few times. The V gene is TRBV2, the J gene TRBJ1-5; a weak D match, TRBD1 (6 bases). The V end lost 4 bases, the J end lost 0 bases, and 13 bases lay between the germline ends. This CDR3 comprises 16 residues. Germline V CDR1 and CDR2: SNHLY, FYNNEI. CDR3 loop: CASSAVGQLSNQPQHF. The CDR3 DNA is TGTGCCAGCAGTGCGGTCGGACAGCTTAGCAATCAGCCCCAGCATTTT.

This clonotype showed up just once. The chain has TRBV27 and TRBJ2-3; D might be TRBD2 (6 bases). CDR3 length equals 20 residues. Germline assignment: CDR1 MNHEY and CDR2 SMNVEV (reference sequence). The V gene lost 0 bases and the J gene lost 0 bases, with 22 bases spanning the gap. The CDR3 is CASSLSSVLARCISTDTQYF. In DNA, the CDR3 is TGTGCCAGCAGTTTATCGAGTGTCCTAGCGCGATGCATTAGCACAGATACGCAGTATTTT.

This clonotype was seen many times. The rearrangement joins TRBV7-8 to TRBJ1-5; D unclear. Trimming cost V 1 base and J 7 bases, with 11 bases left between them. The CDR3 has 14 residues. Germline values: CDR1 SGHVS, CDR2 FQNEAQ. Here the CDR3 reads CASSLGQKRQPQHF. CDR3 DNA: TGTGCCAGCAGCTTAGGCCAGAAAAGGCAGCCCCAGCATTTT. The complete variable domain, with remaining parts taken from reference TRBV7-8 and TRBJ1-5, reads GAGVSQSPRYKVAKRGQDVALRCDPISGHVSLFWYQQALGQGPEFLTYFQNEAQLDKSGLPSDRFFAERPEGSVSTLKIQRTQQEDSAVYLCASSLGQKRQPQHFGDGTRLSIL.

This clonotype was seen more than once but under ten times. The chain has TRBV4-2 and TRBJ2-7; D tentatively reads TRBD1 or TRBD2 (6 bases each). The CDR3 has 17 amino acids. Germline V lookup: CDR1 LGHNA, CDR2 YNFKEQ. V lost 3 bases to trimming and J lost 0 bases, with 18 bases between them. In DNA form, the CDR3 reads TGTGCCAGCAGCCAGGGTAATATTCGGGGGCACTCCTACGAGCAGTACTTC. It yields the protein CASSQGNIRGHSYEQYF.

The chain links TRBV10-2 to TRBJ2-7; D might be TRBD1 (5 bases). V was shortened by 2 bases and J by 3 bases, with 14 bases between the two germline ends. This CDR3 has 15 residues. Germline lookup yields CDR1 WSHSY and CDR2 SAAADI. The CDR3 bases are TGCGCCAGCAGTGAGGACAGCCCGTCCCACTACGAGCAGTACTTC. This gives the protein CASSEDSPSHYEQYF.

This clonotype showed up many times. The chain links TRBV11-2 to TRBJ2-3; D is uncertain. V lost 3 bases and J lost 3, with 16 bases in between. The CDR3 has 16 amino acids. From germline, CDR1 is SGHAT and CDR2 FQNNGV. CDR3 amino acids: CASSFPPSVGTDTQYF. Written as DNA, the CDR3 is TGTGCCAGCAGCTTCCCCCCTTCCGTGGGGACAGATACGCAGTATTTT.

The gene calls are TRBV11-2 and TRBJ2-7, with 9 bases that match TRBD2. Per the germline V gene, CDR1 is SGHAT and CDR2 is FQNNGV. V shed 6 bases and J 2 bases; nucleotides not matched to a gene: 8. The CDR3 loop spans 15 amino acids. CDR3 loop: CASSFDSGSTYEQYF. In DNA, the CDR3 is TGTGCCAGCAGTTTCGATAGCGGGAGCACCTACGAGCAGTACTTC.

This clonotype was seen many times. This chain uses TRBV7-9 with TRBJ1-2, with D hard to call. Germline V gene lookup returns CDR1 SEHNR and CDR2 FQNEAQ (reference sequence). The CDR3 loop spans 13 amino acids. The V gene lost 1 base and the J gene lost 6 bases, with 9 bases spanning the gap. CDR3 sequence: CASSLGGSDGYTF. DNA of the CDR3: TGTGCCAGCAGCTTAGGAGGGAGTGATGGCTACACCTTC.